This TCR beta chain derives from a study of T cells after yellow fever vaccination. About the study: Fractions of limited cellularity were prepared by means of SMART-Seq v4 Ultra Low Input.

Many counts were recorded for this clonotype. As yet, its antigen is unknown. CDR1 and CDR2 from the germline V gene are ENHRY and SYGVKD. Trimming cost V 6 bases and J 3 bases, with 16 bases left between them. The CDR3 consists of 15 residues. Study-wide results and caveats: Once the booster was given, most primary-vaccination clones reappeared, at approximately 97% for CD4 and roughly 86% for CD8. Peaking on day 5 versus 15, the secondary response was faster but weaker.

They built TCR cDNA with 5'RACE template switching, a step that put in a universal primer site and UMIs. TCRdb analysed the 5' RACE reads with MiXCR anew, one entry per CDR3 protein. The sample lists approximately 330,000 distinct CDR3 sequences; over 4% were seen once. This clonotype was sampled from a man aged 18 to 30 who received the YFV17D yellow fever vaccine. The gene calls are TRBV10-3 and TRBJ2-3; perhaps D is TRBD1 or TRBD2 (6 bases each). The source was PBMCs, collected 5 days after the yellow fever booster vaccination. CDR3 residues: CAISGVRGRTDTQYF. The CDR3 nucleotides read TGTGCCATCAGCGGGGTCCGGGGGCGGACAGATACGCAGTATTTT.